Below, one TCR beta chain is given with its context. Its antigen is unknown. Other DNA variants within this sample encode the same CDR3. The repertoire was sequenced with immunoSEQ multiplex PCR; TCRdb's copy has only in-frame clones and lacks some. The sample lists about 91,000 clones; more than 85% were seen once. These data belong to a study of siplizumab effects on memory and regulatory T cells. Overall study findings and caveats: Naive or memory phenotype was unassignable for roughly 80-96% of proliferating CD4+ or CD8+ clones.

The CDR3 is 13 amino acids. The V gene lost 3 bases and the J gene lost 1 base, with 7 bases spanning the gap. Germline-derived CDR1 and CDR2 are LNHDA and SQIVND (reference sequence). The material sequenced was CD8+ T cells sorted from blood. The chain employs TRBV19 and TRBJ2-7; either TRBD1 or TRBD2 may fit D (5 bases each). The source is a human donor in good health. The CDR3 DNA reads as TGTGCCAGTAGTATTGGGGGATCCTACGAGCAGTACTTC. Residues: CASSIGGSYEQYF.